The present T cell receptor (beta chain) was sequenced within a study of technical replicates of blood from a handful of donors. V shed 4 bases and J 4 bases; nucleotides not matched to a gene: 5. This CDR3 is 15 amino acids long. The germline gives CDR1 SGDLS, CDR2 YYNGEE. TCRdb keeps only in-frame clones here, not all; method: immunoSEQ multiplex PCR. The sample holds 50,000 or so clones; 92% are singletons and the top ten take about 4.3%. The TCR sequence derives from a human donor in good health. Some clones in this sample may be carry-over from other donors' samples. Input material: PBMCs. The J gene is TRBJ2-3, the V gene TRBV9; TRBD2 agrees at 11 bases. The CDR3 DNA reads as TGTGCCAGCAGCACTAGCGGGAGTTCCGCAGATACGCAGTATTTT. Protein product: CASSTSGSSADTQYF.